Following are 20 T cell receptor beta chains from one sample sequenced in a study of blood T cell repertoires in COVID-19. The method was immunoSEQ multiplex PCR; TCRdb's version includes in-frame clones alone and lacks a portion of them. The table lists around 60,000 clones, about 81% of them singletons. Input material: peripheral blood. These receptors all stem from an elderly man with acute or convalescent COVID-19.

The V and J genes are TRBV7-9 and TRBJ1-5, with TRBD1 matching over 10 bases. The CDR3 has 16 residues. V gave up 5 bases and J gave up 0 bases; unmatched junction bases: 4. In germline, CDR1 is SEHNR, CDR2 FQNEAQ (reference sequence). The CDR3 spells CASSRWTGGSNQPQHF. CDR3 coding DNA: TGTGCCAGCAGCAGGTGGACAGGGGGTAGCAATCAGCCCCAGCATTTT.

V and J are TRBV4-2 and TRBJ2-5; possibly TRBD2 for D (5 bases). CDR1 is LGHNA and CDR2 is YNFKEQ in the germline V gene. This CDR3 contains 12 residues. V gave up 0 bases and J gave up 8 bases, with 7 bases separating them. In nucleotides, the CDR3 is TGTGCCAGCAGCCAAGAACGGGATACCCAGTACTTC. This gives the protein CASSQERDTQYF.

The chain recombines TRBV15 with TRBJ2-1; D not resolved. CDR3 size: 15 residues. Germline V lookup: CDR1 LNHNV, CDR2 YYDKDF (reference sequence). Between the trimmed V and J ends, which lost 0 bases and 6 bases, there was a span of 12 bases. The chain's CDR3 is CATSRDLQVRNEQFF. CDR3 nucleotide sequence: TGTGCCACCAGCAGAGATCTCCAGGTACGCAATGAGCAGTTCTTC.

A few counts support this clone. The genes are TRBV6-1 and TRBJ2-2; tentative D call: TRBD1 (6 bases). V dropped 2 bases and J dropped 2 bases, with 9 bases sitting between them. The length of the CDR3 is 15 residues. Germline V gene lookup returns CDR1 MNHNS and CDR2 SASEGT. CDR3 nucleotides: TGTGCCAGCAGTGAACCAGGGGCTAACACCGGGGAGCTGTTTTTT. Translating gives CASSEPGANTGELFF.

This rearrangement joins TRBV6-5 to TRBJ1-3; D is undetermined. The CDR3 is 14 residues long. V lost 1 base, J lost 3 bases, and 7 bases lay in between. CDR1 and CDR2 from the germline V gene are MNHEY and SVGAGI. DNA of the CDR3: TGTGCCAGCAGTTACTTCCGGGGTGGAAACACCATATATTTT. The encoded protein is CASSYFRGGNTIYF.

The V call is TRBV19, the J call TRBJ1-1, with D perhaps TRBD1 (5 bases). The CDR3 is made up of 13 amino acids. V was clipped by 5 bases and J by 2 bases, with 9 bases between them. Germline lookup yields CDR1 LNHDA and CDR2 SQIVND (reference sequence). CDR3 nucleotide sequence: TGTGCCAGTAGTTCGCAGGGTAACACTGAAGCTTTCTTT. This gives the protein CASSSQGNTEAFF.

The chain is built from TRBV2 and TRBJ1-5; TRBD1 matches 7 bases. The germline V gene has CDR1 SNHLY and CDR2 FYNNEI. The CDR3 loop spans 15 amino acids. After removal of 3 bases from V and 4 bases from J, the junction contained 6 bases not matched to a gene. The CDR3 nucleotides are TGTGCCAGCAGTGATCTACAGGGGCAGAATCAGCCCCAGCATTTT. This translates into CASSDLQGQNQPQHF.

This chain connects TRBV7-6 to TRBJ2-2, with a tentative D call TRBD1 (6 bases). The V end was cut by 5 bases, the J end by 0 bases, with 19 bases between. The CDR3 length is 18 residues. Germline V gene sequence: CDR1 SGHVS, CDR2 FNYEAQ. The CDR3 bases are TGTGCCAGCAGCCCGCCCCCGACAGGAGGCTCGAACACCGGGGAGCTGTTTTTT. Translating it yields CASSPPPTGGSNTGELFF.

The table lists this clone with a few counts. The chain carries TRBV29-1 and TRBJ1-2; 7 bases fit TRBD1. The CDR3 has 13 amino acids. The germline gives CDR1 SQVTM, CDR2 ANQGSEA. V lost 8 bases to trimming and J lost 0 bases; unmatched junction nucleotides: 6. In nucleotides, the CDR3 is TGCAGCACTTGGGACAGAACTAACTATGGCTACACCTTC. Amino acid sequence: CSTWDRTNYGYTF.

The chain links TRBV5-4 to TRBJ2-5; 10 nucleotides agree with TRBD2. V shed 3 bases, J shed 5 bases, and the junction held 10 bases outside the gene matches. This CDR3 contains 16 residues. Germline CDR1 is SGHNT and CDR2 is YYREEE (reference sequence). CDR3 nucleotides: TGTGCCAGCAGCTATAGCGGGGGGCAGACCCGGGAGACCCAGTACTTC. This translates into CASSYSGGQTRETQYF.

The chain employs TRBV12-3 or TRBV12-4 and TRBJ2-6, with D possibly TRBD2 on 5 matching bases. Trimming pared 5 bases from V and 12 bases from J, leaving 14 bases between. CDR3 size: 13 residues. CDR3 loop: CASSPTEAGVLTF. The CDR3, as DNA: TGTGCCAGCAGTCCGACGGAGGCGGGCGTCCTGACTTTC.

J is TRBJ1-4 and V is TRBV5-4; D gene ambiguous. Germline V gene sequence: CDR1 SGHNT, CDR2 YYREEE (reference sequence). The CDR3 runs to 14 residues. V shed 0 bases and J shed 4 bases, with 7 bases lying between them. In DNA form, the CDR3 reads TGTGCCAGCAGCTTGGGCGGGAATAATGAAAAACTGTTTTTT. Translating gives CASSLGGNNEKLFF. The full variable domain, completed using reference TRBV5-4 and TRBJ1-4, is ETGVTQSPTHLIKTRGQQVTLRCSSQSGHNTVSWYQQALGQGPQFIFQYYREEENGRGNFPPRFSGLQFPNYSSELNVNALELDDSALYLCASSLGGNNEKLFFGSGTQLSVL.

The table lists this clone with a few counts. The same CDR3 arises from other DNA sequences in this sample as well. The chain uses TRBV11-2 and TRBJ1-4; TRBD1 matches 8 bases. Unmatched junction bases numbered 4, after V lost 3 bases and J lost 7 bases. Germline values: CDR1 SGHAT, CDR2 FQNNGV. The CDR3 is 14 residues long. The CDR3 bases are TGTGCCAGCAGCTTGGGGACAGGTGGTGAAAAACTGTTTTTT. Amino acids: CASSLGTGGEKLFF.

The chain carries TRBV10-3 and TRBJ1-2; 10 bases align to TRBD1. CDR1 is ENHRY, CDR2 SYGVKD, per germline. V lost 5 bases, J lost 8 bases, and 11 bases stayed unmatched. The CDR3 is made up of 15 amino acids. CDR3 nucleotides: TGTGCCATCAGTCGAACGACAGGGGGCGGGTTGGGCTACACCTTC. It codes for CAISRTTGGGLGYTF.

The gene calls are TRBV13 and TRBJ1-1; D is ambiguous. Germline CDR1 reads PRHDT; CDR2 reads FYEKMQ (reference sequence). Between the trimmed V and J ends, which lost 0 bases and 1 base, there was a span of 6 bases. This CDR3 is built from 14 residues. The CDR3 DNA follows: TGTGCCAGCAGCTTAGGGACAACGAACACTGAAGCTTTCTTT. This translates into CASSLGTTNTEAFF.

The CDR3 DNA follows: TGCGCCAGCAGTGAGTCTATCCAGGGGAACACTGAAGCTTTCTTT. Protein product: CASSESIQGNTEAFF. J is TRBJ1-1 and V is TRBV10-1; a weak D match, TRBD1 (5 bases). Between the trimmed V and J ends, which lost 0 bases and 1 base, there was a span of 9 bases. The CDR3 is made up of 15 amino acids. Germline CDR1 is WNHNN and CDR2 is SYGVQD (reference sequence).

The chain links TRBV29-1 to TRBJ1-5; D may be TRBD1 (5 bases). Per the germline V gene, CDR1 is SQVTM and CDR2 is ANQGSEA. The CDR3 is 13 amino acids. V was trimmed by 6 bases and J by 3 bases, leaving 12 bases between them. CDR3 sequence (DNA): TGCAGCGTCGTGGACACCTACAATCAGCCCCAGCATTTT. It translates to CSVVDTYNQPQHF.

V usage is TRBV29-1 and J usage is TRBJ1-1, with D tentatively TRBD1 (6 bases). The CDR3 has 13 residues. Trimming left V 5 bases short and J 1 base short, with 11 bases between. CDR1 is SQVTM, CDR2 ANQGSEA, per germline. The CDR3 sequence: CSVSVGGNTEAFF. The CDR3 nucleotides are TGCAGCGTTTCCGTAGGGGGGAACACTGAAGCTTTCTTT. The entire variable domain, with the rest obtained from reference TRBV29-1 and TRBJ1-1, is as follows: SAVISQKPSRDICQRGTSLTIQCQVDSQVTMMFWYRQQPGQSLTLIATANQGSEATYESGFVIDKFPISRPNLTFSTLTVSNMSPEDSSIYLCSVSVGGNTEAFFGQGTRLTVV.

Note on this clone: This specimen includes other DNA sequences encoding the same CDR3. The chain couples TRBV6-5 to TRBJ2-7; 10 bases align to TRBD1. Trimming removed 4 bases from V and 3 bases from J; junction bases left unmatched: 6. CDR3 size: 15 residues. Germline V gene data show CDR1 as MNHEY and CDR2 as SVGAGI. This CDR3 reads CASSSPGTGVYEQYF. The CDR3 DNA reads as TGTGCCAGCAGTTCCCCGGGGACAGGGGTCTACGAGCAGTACTTC.

Of note for this clone: Germline and junction disagree at one end, which may indicate a read error. The V gene is TRBV6-5, the J gene TRBJ2-7; a weak D match, TRBD2 (5 bases). The CDR3 length is 12 residues. Germline values: CDR1 MNHEY, CDR2 SVGAGI. CDR3 sequence: CASRAGSFEQYF. The DNA for the CDR3 is TGTGCCAGCAGGGCGGGCTCCTTCGAGCAGTACTTC.